The 27 T cell receptor beta chains listed next were all sequenced from one sample in a study of blood T cell repertoires in COVID-19. Measured with immunoSEQ multiplex PCR; TCRdb has only the in-frame clones, and not every one. The sample gives some 83,000 clones, roughly nine tenths of which show up once; roughly 2.3% is in the top ten. The material sequenced was peripheral blood. The receptors here all came from a man between 45 and 60 years old with acute or convalescent COVID-19.

This chain connects TRBV4-1 to TRBJ1-3; D possibly corresponds to TRBD1 (5 bases). Germline loops: CDR1 MGHRA, CDR2 YSYEKL. This CDR3 contains 14 residues. Trimming left V 0 bases short and J 11 bases short, with 14 bases between. The CDR3 bases are TGCGCCAGCAGCCAAGACCGGGGGGGGAGTGCCATATATTTT. It codes for CASSQDRGGSAIYF.

This clone was observed a single time. The CDR3 DNA reads TGCGCCAGCAGTCGACTAGCGGGACCATACAATGAGCAGTTCTTC. Translating gives CASSRLAGPYNEQFF. The V call is TRBV10-1, the J call TRBJ2-1, with 11 bases aligning to TRBD2. CDR3 size: 15 residues. J was trimmed by 4 bases and V by 5 bases; bases with no gene match: 4. CDR1 and CDR2 (germline): WNHNN, SYGVQD (reference sequence).

V gene TRBV5-1 combines with J gene TRBJ1-5, with D unclear. This CDR3 is built from 15 residues. Trimming stripped 4 bases from V and 0 bases from J, with 11 bases between. CDR1 and CDR2 from the germline V gene are SGHRS and YFSETQ. CDR3 amino acids: CASSLGDYSNQPQHF. CDR3 sequence (DNA): TGCGCCAGCAGCCTCGGGGATTATAGCAATCAGCCCCAGCATTTT.

The rearrangement uses TRBV29-1 and TRBJ2-3; 7 bases align to TRBD1. V lost 7 bases and J lost 0; bases outside the gene matches: 4. The CDR3 sequence is 13 residues long. Germline V gene data show CDR1 as SQVTM and CDR2 as ANQGSEA. In DNA, the CDR3 is TGCAGCGCTGACAGGGTGAGCACAGATACGCAGTATTTT. It encodes CSADRVSTDTQYF.

The rearrangement joins TRBV6-6 to TRBJ2-1; D might be TRBD2 (7 bases). V lost 5 bases to trimming and J lost 5 bases, with 22 bases between them. Germline lookup yields CDR1 MNHNY and CDR2 SVGAGI (reference sequence). This CDR3 region has 17 residues. CDR3: CASSPKGGGTLNNEQFF. The CDR3 region has the DNA TGTGCCAGCAGTCCTAAAGGGGGGGGGACACTTAACAATGAGCAGTTCTTC.

The chain couples TRBV18 to TRBJ2-2, with D perhaps TRBD1 (5 bases). Trimming removed 4 bases from V and 8 bases from J, with 11 bases in between. There are 13 residues in the CDR3. The germline CDR1 and CDR2 sequences are KGHSH and LQKENI. The CDR3 spells CASSQGQAGELFF. DNA for the CDR3: TGTGCCAGCTCACAAGGACAAGCGGGGGAGCTGTTTTTT.

This sequence joins TRBV7-2 and TRBJ2-3; 13 nucleotides agree with TRBD2. The CDR3 covers 17 residues. Germline V gives CDR1 SGHTA, CDR2 FQGNSA. Trimming at V came to 2 bases and at J to 6 bases, leaving 8 bases not matched to a gene. The CDR3 is CASSLRLAGGSGDTQYF. The CDR3 DNA sequence: TGTGCCAGCAGCTTAAGACTAGCGGGGGGCAGTGGGGATACGCAGTATTTT.

This rearrangement joins TRBV10-1 to TRBJ2-7, with D perhaps TRBD1 (5 bases). The ends were cut back, 11 bases at V and 6 bases at J, with 17 bases in the middle. Germline lookup yields CDR1 WNHNN and CDR2 SYGVQD (reference sequence). This CDR3 has 12 residues. The CDR3 coding sequence is TGCGCCGGCACGTTCCCCAGGGTCGAGCAGTACTTC. It yields the protein CAGTFPRVEQYF.

The chain is built from TRBV30 and TRBJ1-2; TRBD1 is a possible D gene (5 bases). From germline, CDR1 is GTSNPN and CDR2 SVGIG (reference sequence). Trimming cost V 5 bases and J 5 bases, with 15 bases left between them. This CDR3 spans 13 amino acids. For the CDR3, the DNA is TGTGCCTGGTTTGGGGCACCGATATATGGCTACACCTTC. The encoded protein is CAWFGAPIYGYTF.

The V call is TRBV19, the J call TRBJ2-2, with D possibly TRBD1 on 6 matching bases. The length of the CDR3 is 13 residues. The germline V gene has CDR1 LNHDA and CDR2 SQIVND (reference sequence). Trimming took 5 bases from V and 6 from J, leaving 10 bases between them. CDR3 in DNA: TGTGCCAGTAGTGTCCAGGGGTCCGGGGAGCTGTTTTTT. This gives the protein CASSVQGSGELFF.

The chain carries TRBV6-2 or TRBV6-3 and TRBJ1-3; 7 bases match TRBD1. The CDR3 consists of 16 residues. V lost 2 bases, J lost 2 bases, and 6 bases stayed unmatched. From germline, CDR1 is MNHEY and CDR2 SVGEGT. CDR3 amino acids: CASSYPTGQAGNTIYF. Written as DNA, the CDR3 is TGTGCCAGCAGTTACCCGACCGGACAGGCTGGAAACACCATATATTTT.

CDR3 amino acids: CASSPQGNEKLFF. CDR3 DNA: TGTGCCAGCTCACCTCAGGGGAATGAAAAACTGTTTTTT. The V call is TRBV18, the J call TRBJ1-4; D perhaps matches TRBD1 (6 bases). The ends were cut back, 3 bases at V and 5 bases at J, with 7 bases in the middle. The CDR3 has 13 residues. The V gene's germline CDR1 is KGHSH and CDR2 LQKENI. Complete variable domain (other parts from reference TRBV18 and TRBJ1-4): NAGVMQNPRHLVRRRGQEARLRCSPMKGHSHVYWYRQLPEEGLKFMVYLQKENIIDESGMPKERFSAEFPKEGPSILRIQQVVRGDSAAYFCASSPQGNEKLFFGSGTQLSVL.

V and J are TRBV2 and TRBJ1-2; D gene ambiguous. This CDR3 is 10 amino acids long. Per germline, CDR1 SNHLY and CDR2 FYNNEI. V lost 6 bases and J 8 bases, leaving 7 bases between the germline ends. The CDR3 DNA reads TGTGCCAGCAGGACGGGAGGCTACACCTTC. Protein sequence: CASRTGGYTF. Full variable domain (outside the CDR3, taken from reference TRBV2 and TRBJ1-2): EPEVTQTPSHQVTQMGQEVILRCVPISNHLYFYWYRQILGQKVEFLVSFYNNEISEKSEIFDDQFSVERPDGSNFTLKIRSTKLEDSAMYFCASRTGGYTFGSGTRLTVV.

V usage is TRBV7-6 and J usage is TRBJ2-2; D not certain. Trimming removed 1 base from V and 6 bases from J, with 9 bases in between. This CDR3 comprises 14 residues. Germline loops: CDR1 SGHVS, CDR2 FNYEAQ. The CDR3, as DNA: TGTGCCAGCAGCTTAGGCAGACTCCCCGGGGAGCTGTTTTTT. Protein sequence: CASSLGRLPGELFF.

The chain recombines TRBV28 with TRBJ2-7; TRBD1 might be the D (6 bases). The germline V and J ends were trimmed by 5 bases and 6 bases, with 14 bases remaining between them. Per the germline V gene, CDR1 is MDHEN and CDR2 is SYDVKM. The length of the CDR3 is 13 residues. CDR3 in DNA: TGTGCCAGCAGTAGAAACAGGGTGGGCGAGCAGTACTTC. Amino acids: CASSRNRVGEQYF.

The rearrangement links TRBV5-5 to TRBJ2-4; possibly TRBD1 for D (5 bases). The germline V and J ends were trimmed by 0 bases and 8 bases, with 12 bases remaining between them. Looked up from germline, CDR1 is SGHKS and CDR2 is YYEKEE (reference sequence). The CDR3 has 14 amino acids. CDR3 amino acids: CASSLEGRLDIQYF. The CDR3 nucleotides are TGTGCCAGCAGCTTGGAGGGGCGCTTGGACATTCAGTACTTC.

The V gene is TRBV5-1, the J gene TRBJ2-2; 9 positions match TRBD1. This CDR3 comprises 14 residues. The V gene end was trimmed by 4 bases and the J gene end by 8 bases; junction bases not matched to a gene: 6. From germline, CDR1 is SGHRS and CDR2 YFSETQ. The CDR3 here is CASSPRTGDGELFF. The CDR3 nucleotides read TGCGCCAGCAGCCCCAGGACAGGGGATGGGGAGCTGTTTTTT.

The V call is TRBV5-5, the J call TRBJ2-7, with TRBD1 matching 8 bases. CDR1 and CDR2 (germline): SGHKS, YYEKEE (reference sequence). Trimming at V came to 0 bases and at J to 2 bases, leaving 1 base not matched to a gene. The CDR3 is made up of 14 amino acids. This chain's CDR3 is CASSLAGGPYEQYV. In DNA, the CDR3 is TGTGCCAGCAGCTTGGCAGGGGGCCCCTACGAGCAGTACGTC.

This chain connects TRBV4-1 to TRBJ1-1; D possibly corresponds to TRBD1 (5 bases). The CDR3 covers 15 residues. Trimming took 1 base from V and 3 from J, leaving 12 bases between them. Germline V gene lookup returns CDR1 MGHRA and CDR2 YSYEKL. In nucleotides, the CDR3 is TGCGCCAGCAGCCAAGGGGGGGGAGGGTACACTGAAGCTTTCTTT. Its protein product is CASSQGGGGYTEAFF.

The chain joins TRBV19 to TRBJ2-2; 8 bases align to TRBD1. This CDR3 has 17 residues. The J segment lost 2 bases and the V segment lost 6 bases, leaving 11 bases of the junction unmatched. From germline, CDR1 is LNHDA and CDR2 SQIVND (reference sequence). The CDR3 is CASRTPRTGGNTGELFF. CDR3 bases: TGTGCCAGTAGAACCCCGCGAACAGGGGGAAACACCGGGGAGCTGTTTTTT.

This chain uses TRBV12-5 with TRBJ1-3; 7 bases match TRBD1. Germline CDR1 is LGHNT and CDR2 is FRNRAP. V shed 1 base, J shed 4 bases, and the junction held 10 bases outside the gene matches. The length of the CDR3 is 17 residues. As DNA, the CDR3 is TGTGCTAGTGGTTTGGGTACACAGGGGTTGTCGGGAAACACCATATATTTT. It translates to CASGLGTQGLSGNTIYF.

The chain links TRBV3-1 (or the pseudogene TRBV3-2) to TRBJ1-1, with 8 bases identical to TRBD1. Germline V gene sequence: CDR1 LGHDT, CDR2 YNNKEL (reference sequence). Trimming cost V 4 bases and J 0 bases; bases outside gene matches: 7. The length of the CDR3 is 16 residues. CDR3 amino acids: CASSRDRNRMNTEAFF. The CDR3, as DNA: TGTGCCAGCAGCCGGGACAGGAACAGAATGAACACTGAAGCTTTCTTT.

This clone showed up just once. J is TRBJ1-5 and V is TRBV6-1, with TRBD1 identical over 8 bases. Unmatched junction bases numbered 4, after V lost 2 bases and J lost 7 bases. In germline, CDR1 is MNHNS, CDR2 SASEGT. The CDR3 is 14 residues long. The CDR3 sequence is CASSESQGEQPQHF. For the CDR3, the DNA is TGTGCCAGCAGTGAATCACAGGGGGAACAGCCCCAGCATTTT.

As regards this clone: At one of its ends the junction is not consistent with the germline gene, which may arise from a read error. This chain links TRBV27 with TRBJ2-7, with no clear D. Germline values: CDR1 MNHEY, CDR2 SMNVEV (reference sequence). There are 11 residues in the CDR3. CDR3 DNA: TGTGTCAGCAGCTCGGGTTACGAGCAGTACTTC. As protein: CVSSSGYEQYF.

This clone was recorded once. V gene TRBV5-1 combines with J gene TRBJ2-7; possibly TRBD2 for D (5 bases). The CDR3 spans 13 residues. CDR1 is SGHRS and CDR2 is YFSETQ in the germline V gene. The germline V and J ends were trimmed by 1 base and 7 bases, with 12 bases remaining between them. The CDR3 reads CASSLPGNIEQYF. In DNA form, the CDR3 reads TGCGCCAGCAGCTTGCCGGGAAACATAGAGCAGTACTTC.

V usage is TRBV7-8 and J usage is TRBJ2-2; D is ambiguous. The CDR3 is 14 amino acids. The ends were cut back, 5 bases at V and 0 bases at J, with 7 bases in the middle. CDR1 SGHVS and CDR2 FQNEAQ come from the germline V gene. CDR3 DNA sequence: TGTGCCAGCAGCCCACCGGCGAACACCGGGGAGCTGTTTTTT. Protein product: CASSPPANTGELFF.

The V and J genes are TRBV6-5 and TRBJ1-1, with 8 bases identical to TRBD1. The length of the CDR3 is 14 residues. Germline trimming cut 5 bases from V and 5 bases from J; bases unmatched to any gene: 7. Germline loops: CDR1 MNHEY, CDR2 SVGAGI. This CDR3 reads CASSTTQGGTEAFF. CDR3 nucleotide sequence: TGTGCCAGCAGTACCACACAGGGGGGGACTGAAGCTTTCTTT.